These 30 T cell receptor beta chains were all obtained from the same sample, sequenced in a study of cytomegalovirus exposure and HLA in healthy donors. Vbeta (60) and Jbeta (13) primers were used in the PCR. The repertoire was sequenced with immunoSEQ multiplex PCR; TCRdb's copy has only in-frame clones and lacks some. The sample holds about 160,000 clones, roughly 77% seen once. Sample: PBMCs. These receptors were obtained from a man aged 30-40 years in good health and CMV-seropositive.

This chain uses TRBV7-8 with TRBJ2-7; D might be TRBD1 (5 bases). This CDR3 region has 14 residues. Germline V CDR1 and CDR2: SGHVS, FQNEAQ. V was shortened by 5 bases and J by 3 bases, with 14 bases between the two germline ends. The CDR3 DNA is TGTGCCAGCAGCCCCTTAAGAACAGGCTACGAGCAGTACTTC. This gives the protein CASSPLRTGYEQYF.

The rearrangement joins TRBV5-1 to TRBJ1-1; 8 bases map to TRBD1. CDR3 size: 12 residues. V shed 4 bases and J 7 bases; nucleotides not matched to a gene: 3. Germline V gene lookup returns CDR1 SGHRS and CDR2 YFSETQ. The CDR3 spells CASSRGQGEAFF. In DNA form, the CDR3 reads TGCGCCAGCAGCCGAGGACAGGGTGAAGCTTTCTTT.

The chain's CDR3 is CASGIDRASYNEQFF. CDR3 in DNA: TGTGCCAGCGGAATCGACAGGGCCTCCTACAATGAGCAGTTCTTC. The V and J genes are TRBV28 and TRBJ2-1; 7 positions agree with TRBD1. In germline, CDR1 is MDHEN, CDR2 SYDVKM. The CDR3 covers 15 residues. After removal of 8 bases from V and 0 bases from J, the junction contained 7 bases not matched to a gene.

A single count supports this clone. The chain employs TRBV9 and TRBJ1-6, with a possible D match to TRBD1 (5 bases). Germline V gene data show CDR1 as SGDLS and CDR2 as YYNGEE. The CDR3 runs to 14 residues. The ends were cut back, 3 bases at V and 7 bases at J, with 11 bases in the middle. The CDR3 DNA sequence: TGTGCCAGCAGCGCACAGGTCCGAAATTCACCCCTCCACTTT. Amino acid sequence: CASSAQVRNSPLHF.

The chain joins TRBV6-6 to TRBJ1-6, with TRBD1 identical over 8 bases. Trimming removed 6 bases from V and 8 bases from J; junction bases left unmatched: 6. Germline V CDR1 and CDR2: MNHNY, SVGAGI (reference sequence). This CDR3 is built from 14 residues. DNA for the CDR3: TGTGCCAGCAGCACCGACAGGGGAGATTCACCCCTCCACTTT. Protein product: CASSTDRGDSPLHF.

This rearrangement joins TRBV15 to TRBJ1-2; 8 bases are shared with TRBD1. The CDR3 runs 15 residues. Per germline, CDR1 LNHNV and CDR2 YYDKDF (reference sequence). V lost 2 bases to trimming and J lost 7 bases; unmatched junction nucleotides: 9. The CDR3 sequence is CATSRKDRAGFGYTF. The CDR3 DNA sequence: TGTGCCACCAGCAGAAAGGACAGGGCCGGGTTTGGCTACACCTTC.

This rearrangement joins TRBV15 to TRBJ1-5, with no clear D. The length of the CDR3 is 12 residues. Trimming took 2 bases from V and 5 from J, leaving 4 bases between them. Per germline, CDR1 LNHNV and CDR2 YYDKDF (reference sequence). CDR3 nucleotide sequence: TGTGCCACCAGCAGAATAGATCAGCCCCAGCATTTT. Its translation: CATSRIDQPQHF.

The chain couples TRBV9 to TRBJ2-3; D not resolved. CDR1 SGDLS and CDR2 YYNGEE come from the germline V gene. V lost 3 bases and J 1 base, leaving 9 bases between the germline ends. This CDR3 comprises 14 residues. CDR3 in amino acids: CASSDKSGTDTQYF. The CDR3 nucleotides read TGTGCCAGCAGCGATAAGAGTGGCACAGATACGCAGTATTTT.

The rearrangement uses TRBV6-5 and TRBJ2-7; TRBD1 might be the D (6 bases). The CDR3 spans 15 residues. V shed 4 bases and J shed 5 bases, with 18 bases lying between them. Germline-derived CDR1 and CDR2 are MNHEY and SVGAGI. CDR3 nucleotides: TGTGCCAGCAGTTGGCCGGGACAAGGTACCCACGAGCAGTACTTC. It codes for CASSWPGQGTHEQYF.

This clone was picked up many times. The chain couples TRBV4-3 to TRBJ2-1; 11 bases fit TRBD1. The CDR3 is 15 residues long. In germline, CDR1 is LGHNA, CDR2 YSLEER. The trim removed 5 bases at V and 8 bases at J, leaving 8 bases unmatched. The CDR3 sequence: CASSKPGQGVDEQFF. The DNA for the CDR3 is TGCGCCAGCAGCAAACCGGGACAGGGGGTTGATGAGCAGTTCTTC.

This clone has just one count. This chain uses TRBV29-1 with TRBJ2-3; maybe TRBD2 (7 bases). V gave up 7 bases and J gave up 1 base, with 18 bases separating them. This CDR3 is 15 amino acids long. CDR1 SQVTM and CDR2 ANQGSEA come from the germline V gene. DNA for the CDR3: TGCAGCGCCGGGGGGCCCTTGAGGCGCACAGATACGCAGTATTTT. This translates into CSAGGPLRRTDTQYF.

In nucleotides, the CDR3 is TGTGCCAGCAGTTTAATAGACAGGGTCCGGGAGCAGTTCTTC. It is translated as CASSLIDRVREQFF. The genes are TRBV27 and TRBJ2-1; 7 bases match TRBD1. The CDR3 has 14 residues. Germline-derived CDR1 and CDR2 are MNHEY and SMNVEV (reference sequence). With 2 bases clipped from V and 10 bases from J, the junction kept 8 bases outside the gene matches.

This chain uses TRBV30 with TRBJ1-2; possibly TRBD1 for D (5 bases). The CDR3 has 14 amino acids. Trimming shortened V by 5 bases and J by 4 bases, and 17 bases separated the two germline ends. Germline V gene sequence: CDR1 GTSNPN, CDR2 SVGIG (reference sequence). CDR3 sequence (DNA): TGTGCCTGGGGAGGGATACAGGATTCCTATGGCTACACCTTC. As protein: CAWGGIQDSYGYTF.

This CDR3 is CASSGQRETQYF. The CDR3 DNA is TGTGCCAGCAGTGGACAGAGGGAGACCCAGTACTTC. The chain is built from TRBV2 and TRBJ2-5, with D possibly being TRBD1 (5 bases). V dropped 4 bases and J dropped 5 bases, with 8 bases sitting between them. The CDR3 spans 12 residues. Germline V gives CDR1 SNHLY, CDR2 FYNNEI.

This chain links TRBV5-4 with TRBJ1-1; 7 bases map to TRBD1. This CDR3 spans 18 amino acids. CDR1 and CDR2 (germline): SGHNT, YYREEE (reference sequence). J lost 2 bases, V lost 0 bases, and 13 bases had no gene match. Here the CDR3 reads CASSLEPFARGQNTEAFF. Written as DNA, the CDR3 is TGTGCCAGCAGCTTGGAACCTTTTGCGAGGGGGCAAAACACTGAAGCTTTCTTT.

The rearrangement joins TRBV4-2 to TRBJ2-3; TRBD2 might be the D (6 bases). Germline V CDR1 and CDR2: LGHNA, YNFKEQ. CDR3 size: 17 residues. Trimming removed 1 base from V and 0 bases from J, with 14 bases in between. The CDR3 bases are TGTGCCAGCAGCCAAGCGAAGACTAGGGCCAGCACAGATACGCAGTATTTT. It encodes CASSQAKTRASTDTQYF.

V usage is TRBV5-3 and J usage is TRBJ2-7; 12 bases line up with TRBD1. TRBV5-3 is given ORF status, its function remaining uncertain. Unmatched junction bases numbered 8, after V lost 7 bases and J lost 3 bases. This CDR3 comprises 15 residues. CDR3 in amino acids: CARSVGTGGIYEQYF. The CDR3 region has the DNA TGTGCCAGATCTGTTGGGACAGGGGGCATCTACGAGCAGTACTTC.

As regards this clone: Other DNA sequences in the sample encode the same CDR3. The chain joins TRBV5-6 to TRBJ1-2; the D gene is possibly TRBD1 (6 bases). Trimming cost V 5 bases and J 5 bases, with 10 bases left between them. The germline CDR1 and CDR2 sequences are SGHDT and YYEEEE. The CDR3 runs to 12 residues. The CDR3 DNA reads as TGTGCCAGCAGTCCTACAGGGTATGGCTACACCTTC. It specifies CASSPTGYGYTF.

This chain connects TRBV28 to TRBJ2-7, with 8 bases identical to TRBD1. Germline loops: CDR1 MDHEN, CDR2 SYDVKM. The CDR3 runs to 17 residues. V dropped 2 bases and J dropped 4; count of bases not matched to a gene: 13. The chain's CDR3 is CASSLASVRGLSYEQYF. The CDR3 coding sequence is TGTGCCAGCAGTTTAGCCTCCGTCAGGGGGCTGTCTTACGAGCAGTACTTC.

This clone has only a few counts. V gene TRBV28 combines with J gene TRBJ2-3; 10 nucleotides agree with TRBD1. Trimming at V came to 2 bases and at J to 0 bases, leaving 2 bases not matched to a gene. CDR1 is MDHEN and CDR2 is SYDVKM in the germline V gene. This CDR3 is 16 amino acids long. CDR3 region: CASSLPGQGSTDTQYF. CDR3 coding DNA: TGTGCCAGCAGTTTACCGGGACAGGGGAGCACAGATACGCAGTATTTT.

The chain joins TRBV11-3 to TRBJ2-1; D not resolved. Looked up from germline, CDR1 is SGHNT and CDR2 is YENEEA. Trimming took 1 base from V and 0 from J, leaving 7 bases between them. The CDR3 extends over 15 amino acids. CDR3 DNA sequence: TGTGCCAGCAGCTTAGGAAAGAGCTCCTACAATGAGCAGTTCTTC. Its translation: CASSLGKSSYNEQFF.

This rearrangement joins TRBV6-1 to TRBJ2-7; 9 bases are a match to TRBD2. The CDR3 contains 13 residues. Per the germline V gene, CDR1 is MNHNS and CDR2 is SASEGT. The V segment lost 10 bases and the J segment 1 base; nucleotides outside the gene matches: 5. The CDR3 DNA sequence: TGTGCCACGAGCGGGGGGACGTCCTACGAGCAGTACTTC. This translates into CATSGGTSYEQYF.

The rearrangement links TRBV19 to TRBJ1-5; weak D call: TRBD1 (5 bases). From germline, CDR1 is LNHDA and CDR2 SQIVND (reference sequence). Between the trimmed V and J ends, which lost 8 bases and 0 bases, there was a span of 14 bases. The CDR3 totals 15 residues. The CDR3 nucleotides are TGTGCCAGTCTGGGGGAGGGTAATAGCAATCAGCCCCAGCATTTT. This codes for CASLGEGNSNQPQHF.

The CDR3 region is CASSSTYEQYF. The CDR3 DNA reads as TGTGCCAGCAGCTCAACTTACGAGCAGTACTTC. This sequence joins TRBV7-6 and TRBJ2-7; no definite D call. This CDR3 has 11 residues. The germline V and J ends were trimmed by 4 bases and 4 bases, with 5 bases remaining between them. In germline, CDR1 is SGHVS, CDR2 FNYEAQ.

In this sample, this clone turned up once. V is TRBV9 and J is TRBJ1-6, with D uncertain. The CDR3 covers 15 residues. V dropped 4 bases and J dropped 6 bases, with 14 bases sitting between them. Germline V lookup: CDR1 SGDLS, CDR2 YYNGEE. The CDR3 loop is CASSPEQTLNSPLHF. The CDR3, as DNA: TGTGCCAGCAGCCCAGAACAGACCCTTAATTCACCCCTCCACTTT.

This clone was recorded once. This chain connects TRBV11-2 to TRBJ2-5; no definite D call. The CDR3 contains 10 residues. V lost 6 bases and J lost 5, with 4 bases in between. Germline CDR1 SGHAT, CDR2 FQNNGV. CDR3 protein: CASRQETQYF. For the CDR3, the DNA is TGTGCCAGCAGACAGGAGACCCAGTACTTC.

CDR3 in amino acids: CASSLWLANEQFF. The CDR3, as DNA: TGTGCCAGCAGTTTATGGTTAGCCAATGAGCAGTTCTTC. This chain connects TRBV27 to TRBJ2-1; D unclear. CDR1 and CDR2 from the germline V gene are MNHEY and SMNVEV (reference sequence). This CDR3 has 13 amino acids. V dropped 1 base and J dropped 6 bases, with 7 bases sitting between them.

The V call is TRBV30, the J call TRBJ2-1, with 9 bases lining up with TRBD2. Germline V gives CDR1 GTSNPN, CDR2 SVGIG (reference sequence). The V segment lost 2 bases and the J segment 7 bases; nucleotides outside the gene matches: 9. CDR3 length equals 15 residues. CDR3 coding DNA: TGTGCCTGGAGTCGGGGCGGGGGGGCGAGTAATGAGCAGTTCTTC. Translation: CAWSRGGGASNEQFF.

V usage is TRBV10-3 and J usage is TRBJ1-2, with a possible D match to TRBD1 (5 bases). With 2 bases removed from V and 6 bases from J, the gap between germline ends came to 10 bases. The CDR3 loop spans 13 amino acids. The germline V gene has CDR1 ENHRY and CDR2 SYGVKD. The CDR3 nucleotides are TGTGCCATCAGTGAGGGGACTTCCCATGGCTACACCTTC. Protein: CAISEGTSHGYTF.

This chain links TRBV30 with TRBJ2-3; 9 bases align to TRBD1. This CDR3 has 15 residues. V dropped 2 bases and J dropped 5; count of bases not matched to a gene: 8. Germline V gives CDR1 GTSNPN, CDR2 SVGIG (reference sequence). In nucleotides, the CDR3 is TGTGCCTGGAGTCCGGGACAGGGCGGCGGAGATACGCAGTATTTT. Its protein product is CAWSPGQGGGDTQYF. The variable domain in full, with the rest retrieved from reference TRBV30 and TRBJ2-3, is SQTIHQWPATLVQPVGSPLSLECTVEGTSNPNLYWYRQAAGRGLQLLFYSVGIGQISSEVPQNLSASRPQDRQFILSSKKLLLSDSGFYLCAWSPGQGGGDTQYFGPGTRLTVL.